What follows are 17 T cell receptor beta chains derived from one specimen sequenced in a study of shared clonotypes between healthy human individuals. Generated by immunoSEQ multiplex PCR, the TCRdb table keeps only in-frame clones and is missing some. The table includes roughly 660,000 clones, 90% detected once. Sequenced material: memory CD8+ T cells from PBMCs. Subset: CD45RO+ cells pooled with CCR7-negative TemRA cells. Receptors originate from a man younger than 30 in good health. Some clones in this sample may be carry-over from other donors' samples.

The chain recombines TRBV2 with TRBJ2-7; possibly TRBD2 for D (6 bases). Germline loops: CDR1 SNHLY, CDR2 FYNNEI. The V and J ends lost 6 bases and 0 bases respectively, with 15 bases between them. The CDR3 sequence is 15 residues long. CDR3 bases: TGTGCCAGCAGGGAGGGGCGGGATCTCTCCTACGAGCAGTACTTC. Encoded protein: CASREGRDLSYEQYF.

V and J are TRBV27 and TRBJ2-2; the match to TRBD2 covers 12 bases. Looked up from germline, CDR1 is MNHEY and CDR2 is SMNVEV (reference sequence). The CDR3 is 17 amino acids. The V and J ends lost 5 bases and 4 bases, in that order; junction bases with no gene match: 8. The DNA for the CDR3 is TGTGCCAGCAGTCCCTTCCGACTAGCGGGAGCCACCGGGGAGCTGTTTTTT. This sequence encodes CASSPFRLAGATGELFF.

The chain recombines TRBV6-5 with TRBJ2-5; D call uncertain. Germline assignment: CDR1 MNHEY and CDR2 SVGAGI. V was clipped by 2 bases and J by 0 bases, with 4 bases between them. CDR3 length equals 13 residues. The CDR3 nucleotides read TGTGCCAGCAGTTACACGTACCAAGAGACCCAGTACTTC. Amino acid sequence: CASSYTYQETQYF.

The CDR3 bases are TGTGCCAGTAGACAGGGGGGAACAGATACGCAGTATTTT. It specifies CASRQGGTDTQYF. The chain links TRBV19 to TRBJ2-3, with 8 bases that match TRBD1. This CDR3 region has 13 residues. V trimming: 6 bases; J trimming: 3 bases; junction bases outside the gene matches: 2. Germline loops: CDR1 LNHDA, CDR2 SQIVND (reference sequence).

The chain employs TRBV4-1 and TRBJ1-1; 7 bases line up with TRBD1. V shed 4 bases and J 2 bases; nucleotides not matched to a gene: 13. CDR1 and CDR2 from the germline V gene are MGHRA and YSYEKL. CDR3 length equals 17 residues. The CDR3 reads CASSRVGGLSLNTEAFF. The CDR3 region has the DNA TGCGCCAGCAGCCGCGTAGGGGGCTTATCTCTTAACACTGAAGCTTTCTTT.

This chain uses TRBV5-6 with TRBJ2-3, with D perhaps TRBD2 (6 bases). The ends were cut back, 4 bases at V and 1 base at J, with 16 bases in the middle. CDR1 and CDR2 (germline): SGHDT, YYEEEE. The length of the CDR3 is 16 residues. CDR3 sequence reads: CASSPRWERGTDTQYF. Here the CDR3 DNA reads TGTGCCAGCAGCCCAAGATGGGAGCGGGGCACAGATACGCAGTATTTT. The variable domain in full, with the rest retrieved from reference TRBV5-6 and TRBJ2-3, is DAGVTQSPTHLIKTRGQQVTLRCSPKSGHDTVSWYQQALGQGPQFIFQYYEEEERQRGNFPDRFSGHQFPNYSSELNVNALLLGDSALYLCASSPRWERGTDTQYFGPGTRLTVL.

As to this clone: Other DNA sequences in this specimen translate into the identical CDR3. The CDR3 spells CASSLTGGTGELFF. Written as DNA, the CDR3 is TGTGCCAGCAGCTTAACGGGAGGGACCGGGGAGCTGTTTTTT. The chain has TRBV7-3 and TRBJ2-2; 7 nucleotides agree with TRBD2. Germline V gene data show CDR1 as SGHTA and CDR2 as FQGTGA. V gave up 0 bases and J gave up 5 bases; unmatched junction bases: 0. CDR3 length equals 14 residues.

The count of this clone is one. V is TRBV7-2 and J is TRBJ2-7; maybe TRBD2 (5 bases). This CDR3 has 15 amino acids. V lost 1 base and J 0 bases, leaving 10 bases between the germline ends. Germline V gene sequence: CDR1 SGHTA, CDR2 FQGNSA. The CDR3 DNA reads TGTGCCAGCAGCTTAGGTTCGGGGAGCTCCTACGAGCAGTACTTC. Its translation: CASSLGSGSSYEQYF. Supplemented by reference TRBV7-2 and TRBJ2-7, the full variable domain reads GAGVSQSPSNKVTEKGKDVELRCDPISGHTALYWYRQSLGQGLEFLIYFQGNSAPDKSGLPSDRFSAERTGGSVSTLTIQRTQQEDSAVYLCASSLGSGSSYEQYFGPGTRLTVT.

There are many counts of this clone. The V gene is TRBV15, the J gene TRBJ2-7; 9 bases are a match to TRBD1. V lost 3 bases and J lost 5; bases outside the gene matches: 11. Germline V lookup: CDR1 LNHNV, CDR2 YYDKDF (reference sequence). The CDR3 extends over 16 amino acids. CDR3 coding DNA: TGTGCCACCAGCAGTACACGTACAGGGGGCGCGGACGAGCAGTACTTC. Protein: CATSSTRTGGADEQYF.

For this clone: This probably arose from a read error, given a far larger clone one base away. The chain couples TRBV5-6 to TRBJ1-2; tentative D call: TRBD1 (5 bases). V lost 0 bases and J 2 bases, leaving 5 bases between the germline ends. The CDR3 runs to 13 residues. Germline assignment: CDR1 SGHDT and CDR2 YYEEEE. This CDR3 is CASSLGQNYGYTF. For the CDR3, the DNA is TGTGCCAGCAGCTTGGGACAGAACTATGGCTACACCTTC.

The chain recombines TRBV14 with TRBJ1-2; D is unresolved. CDR3 length equals 14 residues. In germline, CDR1 is SGHDN, CDR2 FVKESK. Between the trimmed V and J ends, which lost 4 bases and 4 bases, there was a span of 13 bases. This chain's CDR3 is CASSPLWAPYGYTF. Here the CDR3 DNA reads TGTGCCAGCAGCCCTCTCTGGGCCCCCTATGGCTACACCTTC.

The J gene is TRBJ2-7, the V gene TRBV28, with D perhaps being TRBD1 or TRBD2 (7 bases each). The germline V gene encodes CDR1 MDHEN and CDR2 SYDVKM. Trimming pared 3 bases from V and 1 base from J, leaving 10 bases between. This CDR3 spans 14 amino acids. The CDR3 DNA reads TGTGCCAGCAGTTTTCAGGGGGGGTCCTACGAGCAGTACTTC. Its translation: CASSFQGGSYEQYF.

This clone was observed a single time. This chain links TRBV7-3 with TRBJ2-1; D remains unclear. The CDR3 consists of 12 residues. Trimming took 5 bases from V and 7 from J, leaving 9 bases between them. CDR1 and CDR2 (germline): SGHTA, FQGTGA. The CDR3 sequence is CASSPPGNEQFF. The CDR3 DNA follows: TGTGCCAGCAGCCCCCCTGGGAATGAGCAGTTCTTC. The full variable domain, rest sourced from reference TRBV7-3 and TRBJ2-1, is GAGVSQTPSNKVTEKGKYVELRCDPISGHTALYWYRQSLGQGPEFLIYFQGTGAADDSGLPNDRFFAVRPEGSVSTLKIQRTERGDSAVYLCASSPPGNEQFFGPGTRLTVL.

Of note for this clone: A single base separates this from a much larger clone, so it may be a read error. The chain uses TRBV6-7 and TRBJ1-2; D might be TRBD1 (6 bases). TRBV6-7 is filed as an ORF, its function uncertain. The CDR3 loop spans 13 amino acids. V lost 5 bases, J lost 7 bases, and 14 bases lay in between. CDR3 DNA sequence: TGTGCCAGCAGTGAAACAGGGCTGGGTGGCTACACCTTC. Translation gives CASSETGLGGYTF.

This clone was seen repeatedly, ten times or more. The J gene is TRBJ2-2, the V gene TRBV7-3; 7 bases fit TRBD2. Germline V gene data show CDR1 as SGHTA and CDR2 as FQGTGA. This CDR3 is 15 amino acids long. The J segment lost 6 bases and the V segment lost 6 bases, leaving 10 bases of the junction unmatched. CDR3 residues: CASSRSSGTPGELFF. In nucleotides, the CDR3 is TGTGCCAGCAGTCGATCGAGCGGGACCCCCGGGGAGCTGTTTTTT.

The chain links TRBV7-8 to TRBJ2-7; D not certain. The CDR3 loop spans 12 amino acids. Trimming took 6 bases from V and 5 from J, leaving 11 bases between them. CDR1 and CDR2 from the germline V gene are SGHVS and FQNEAQ. Here the CDR3 DNA reads TGTGCCAGCAGTTTCGACTCTGACGAGCAGTACTTC. Its translation is CASSFDSDEQYF.

The chain employs TRBV7-9 and TRBJ1-4; no clear D gene. The CDR3 is 12 residues long. From germline, CDR1 is SEHNR and CDR2 FQNEAQ (reference sequence). Trimming shortened V by 10 bases and J by 8 bases, and 14 bases separated the two germline ends. CDR3 region: CATSWQREKLFF. DNA of the CDR3: TGTGCCACCTCGTGGCAGAGGGAAAAACTGTTTTTT.